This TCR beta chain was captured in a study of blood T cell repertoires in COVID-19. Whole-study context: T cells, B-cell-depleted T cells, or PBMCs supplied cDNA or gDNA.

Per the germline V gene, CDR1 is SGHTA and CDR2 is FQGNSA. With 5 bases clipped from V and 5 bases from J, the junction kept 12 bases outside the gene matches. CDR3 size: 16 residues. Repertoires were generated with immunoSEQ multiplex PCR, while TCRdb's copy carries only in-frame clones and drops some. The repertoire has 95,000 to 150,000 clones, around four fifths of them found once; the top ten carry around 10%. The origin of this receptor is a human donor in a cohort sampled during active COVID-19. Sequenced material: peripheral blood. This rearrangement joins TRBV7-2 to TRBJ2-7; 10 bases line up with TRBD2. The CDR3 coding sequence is TGTGCCAGCAGCCCCCAGCCCGGGACTAGCGTCGACGAGCAGTACTTC. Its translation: CASSPQPGTSVDEQYF.